The sequence of this T cell receptor beta chain was determined in a study of T cell repertoires in cytomegalovirus infection. Study context: The authors relied on CMV epitopes, both recently identified HLA-C-restricted and well-studied HLA-B-restricted. Indicated by public TCR beta signatures were CMV infection and matching HLA type.

TCRdb ran MiXCR on the reads and lists one entry per CDR3 protein. The sample shows about half a million distinct CDR3 sequences, about 33% of them seen only once. Study observations and caveats: HLA-C-restricted CMV clonotypes gave the most frequent clonotype in two of eight donors.

CDR1 is MDHEN, CDR2 SYDVKM, per germline. The CDR3 contains 15 residues. V trimming: 5 bases; J trimming: 4 bases; junction bases outside the gene matches: 6. A remark on this clonotype: Its antigen is still unknown.

The clonotype originates from a human donor in good health (CMV status not recorded). Some clones in this sample may be carry-over from other donors' samples. V is TRBV28 and J is TRBJ2-7; 12 bases fit TRBD2. Sequencing used cultured PBMCs, obtained from culture after CMV antigen stimulation. For the CDR3, the DNA is TGTGCCAGCAGTACCGGACTAGCGGGACCATACGAGCAGTACTTC. It encodes CASSTGLAGPYEQYF.